This T cell receptor beta chain was recovered during a study of shared clonotypes between healthy human individuals. Whole-study context: A donor's plate count was three for CD4 naive and three for CD4 memory; CD8 naive had two and CD8 memory one. Study results and caveats: Investigators expected sequencing depth to affect clonotype sharing among donors. Clonotypes that were shared across four donors made up about 4.5% of naive CD4 clonotypes.

Naive CD8 cells, CD45RO-negative and positively selected for CCR7, excluded terminally differentiated effector memory CD45RA+ cells. For this clone: Its target is not known.

Some clones are missing from TCRdb's copy, which holds only in-frame ones; the method was immunoSEQ multiplex PCR. The sample lists about 1.9 million clones, roughly 95% occurring once. Sequencing was done on a sample of naive CD8+ T cells from PBMCs. The receptor comes from a man between 18 and 29 years old in good health. Some clones in this sample may be carry-over from other donors' samples.

The CDR3 here is CASSPRTGGFSQYF. Written as DNA, the CDR3 is TGTGCCAGCAGTCCAAGGACAGGGGGATTTAGCCAGTACTTC. The J gene is TRBJ2-7, the V gene TRBV27; 10 bases line up with TRBD1. The CDR3 is 14 amino acids. In germline, CDR1 is MNHEY, CDR2 SMNVEV (reference sequence). V lost 5 bases and J lost 10; bases outside the gene matches: 11.